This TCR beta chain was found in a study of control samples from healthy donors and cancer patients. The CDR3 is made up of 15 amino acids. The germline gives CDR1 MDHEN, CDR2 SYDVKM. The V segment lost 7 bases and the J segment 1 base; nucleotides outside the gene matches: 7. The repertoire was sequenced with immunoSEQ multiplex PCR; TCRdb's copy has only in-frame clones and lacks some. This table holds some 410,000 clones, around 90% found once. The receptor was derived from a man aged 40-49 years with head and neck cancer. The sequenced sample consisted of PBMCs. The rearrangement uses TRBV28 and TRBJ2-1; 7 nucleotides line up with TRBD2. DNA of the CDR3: TGTGCCAGCAAATCGGCGGGAGATTCCTACAATGAGCAGTTCTTC. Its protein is CASKSAGDSYNEQFF.